Sequencing of this T cell receptor beta chain was carried out in a study of T cell responses to AZD1222 COVID-19 vaccine. With respect to this clone: The target antigen is unknown.

Study-wide results and limits: Baseline antibody screening turned up just six or seven seropositive AZD1222 recipients.

Repertoires were generated with immunoSEQ multiplex PCR, while TCRdb's copy carries only in-frame clones and drops some. This table holds about 82,000 clones, 85% to 95% found once. CDR1 is LNHDA and CDR2 is SQIVND in the germline V gene (reference sequence). This CDR3 has 14 residues. J gave up 4 bases and V 5 bases, and 4 bases lay outside the gene matches. The rearrangement joins TRBV19 to TRBJ2-1; TRBD2 aligns across 8 bases. The sample in question was peripheral blood, obtained on day 0 of AZD1222 vaccination. This TCR derives from an adult in good health. The CDR3 sequence is CASSYQRGYNEQFF. The CDR3 region has the DNA TGTGCCAGTAGTTACCAGCGGGGGTACAATGAGCAGTTCTTC.